Each of the 23 T cell receptor beta chains below was sequenced from the same sample in a study of technical replicates of blood from a few donors. Assay used: immunoSEQ multiplex PCR; TCRdb lists only in-frame clones, some missing. Of under 90,000 clones listed, almost 98% are singletons. The material sequenced was T cells isolated from PBMCs. These receptors were taken from a human donor in good health.

The chain has TRBV7-6 and TRBJ2-1, with TRBD2 matching 8 bases. This CDR3 is 15 amino acids long. Germline CDR1 and CDR2: SGHVS and FNYEAQ. V trimming: 8 bases; J trimming: 8 bases; junction bases outside the gene matches: 14. Written as DNA, the CDR3 is TGTGCCAGCCGGAGAGCGGGAGAAGGGGAAGATGAGCAGTTCTTC. This gives the protein CASRRAGEGEDEQFF.

V usage is TRBV4-1 and J usage is TRBJ1-2; D not resolved. V was clipped by 0 bases and J by 3 bases, with 8 bases between them. This CDR3 is built from 14 residues. The germline V gene has CDR1 MGHRA and CDR2 YSYEKL. CDR3 region: CASSQEGSDYGYTF. The DNA for the CDR3 is TGCGCCAGCAGCCAAGAGGGCAGTGACTATGGCTACACCTTC.

V gene TRBV7-9 combines with J gene TRBJ2-3; 7 nucleotides align to TRBD2. The germline gives CDR1 SEHNR, CDR2 FQNEAQ (reference sequence). The CDR3 runs to 18 residues. The trim removed 5 bases at V and 3 bases at J, leaving 17 bases unmatched. CDR3 DNA sequence: TGTGCCAGCAGCCCCCCGTCCGGGACTACTACAATAACAGATACGCAGTATTTT. This encodes CASSPPSGTTTITDTQYF.

The chain has TRBV13 and TRBJ1-2; D uncertain. Germline CDR1 reads PRHDT; CDR2 reads FYEKMQ (reference sequence). The V end was cut by 5 bases, the J end by 1 base, with 8 bases between. This CDR3 has 13 residues. The CDR3 sequence: CASSKEINYGYTF. As DNA, the CDR3 is TGTGCCAGCAGCAAAGAGATTAACTATGGCTACACCTTC.

The gene calls are TRBV6-4 and TRBJ2-7, with a weak D call TRBD1 (5 bases). Germline-derived CDR1 and CDR2 are MRHNA and SNTAGT. The CDR3 extends over 12 amino acids. V lost 0 bases and J 6 bases, leaving 6 bases between the germline ends. CDR3 DNA: TGTGCCAGCAGTGACTCTCAGGGCGAGCAGTACTTC. Its translation is CASSDSQGEQYF.

This rearrangement joins TRBV29-1 to TRBJ2-3; possibly TRBD2 for D (5 bases). This CDR3 has 14 amino acids. V lost 0 bases to trimming and J lost 1 base, with 8 bases between them. The V gene's germline CDR1 is SQVTM and CDR2 ANQGSEA. The CDR3 here is CSVEEVRGTDTQYF. CDR3 DNA: TGCAGCGTTGAAGAAGTGAGGGGCACAGATACGCAGTATTTT.

V is TRBV27 and J is TRBJ1-2; TRBD1 might be the D (5 bases). CDR1 and CDR2 (germline): MNHEY, SMNVEV (reference sequence). The ends were cut back, 4 bases at V and 7 bases at J, with 13 bases in the middle. This CDR3 is 13 amino acids long. The CDR3 DNA follows: TGTGCCAGCAGTTGGTCCCCGGGGGGTGGCTACACCTTC. As protein: CASSWSPGGGYTF.

The chain recombines TRBV27 with TRBJ1-6, with 8 bases matching TRBD1. The CDR3 length is 13 residues. From germline, CDR1 is MNHEY and CDR2 SMNVEV (reference sequence). V lost 8 bases and J lost 4; bases outside the gene matches: 1. The CDR3 region has the DNA TGTGCCAGCCGACAGGGGTATAATTCACCCCTCCACTTT. This gives the protein CASRQGYNSPLHF.

The chain combines TRBV30 with TRBJ1-2; D possibly corresponds to TRBD1 (6 bases). Trimming took 0 bases from V and 7 from J, leaving 9 bases between them. The CDR3 loop spans 12 amino acids. Germline V gene sequence: CDR1 GTSNPN, CDR2 SVGIG (reference sequence). The CDR3 sequence: CAWSVSGVGYTF. DNA for the CDR3: TGTGCCTGGAGTGTTTCAGGGGTTGGCTACACCTTC.

The chain combines TRBV29-1 with TRBJ1-6; D gene uncertain. The CDR3 contains 13 residues. The germline gives CDR1 SQVTM, CDR2 ANQGSEA. V was cut by 7 bases and J by 10 bases, with 17 bases left in between. The CDR3 DNA sequence: TGCAGCGCTCTGACCCGGGAGGACTCACCCCTCCACTTT. Translated: CSALTREDSPLHF.

The chain has TRBV5-4 and TRBJ2-5; 11 nucleotides line up with TRBD1. Germline trimming cut 3 bases from V and 2 bases from J; bases unmatched to any gene: 12. Germline V gene sequence: CDR1 SGHNT, CDR2 YYREEE (reference sequence). The CDR3 has 18 residues. The CDR3 region has the DNA TGTGCCAGCAGCTCGGACAGGGGGCATGATTCGTATCAAGAGACCCAGTACTTC. Translated: CASSSDRGHDSYQETQYF.

This rearrangement joins TRBV4-1 to TRBJ1-1; 7 positions match TRBD1. There are 15 residues in the CDR3. Germline V CDR1 and CDR2: MGHRA, YSYEKL. V lost 4 bases, J lost 4 bases, and 9 bases stayed unmatched. This chain's CDR3 is CASSLLGQAGTEAFF. CDR3 coding DNA: TGCGCCAGCAGCCTGCTCGGACAGGCTGGCACTGAAGCTTTCTTT.

This clone was seen just once. The J gene is TRBJ2-1, the V gene TRBV6-1, with TRBD2 identical over 10 bases. Losses at the gene ends were 4 bases for V and 6 bases for J; bases not matched to a gene: 12. The length of the CDR3 is 17 residues. The germline V gene encodes CDR1 MNHNS and CDR2 SASEGT. The CDR3 sequence is CASSVGYGLAVSNEQFF. CDR3 sequence (DNA): TGTGCCAGCAGTGTGGGGTATGGACTAGCGGTATCCAATGAGCAGTTCTTC.

This chain links TRBV30 with TRBJ2-3, with 8 positions matching TRBD2. Germline V gives CDR1 GTSNPN, CDR2 SVGIG (reference sequence). CDR3 size: 15 residues. V was clipped by 2 bases and J by 0 bases; unmatched bases: 4. CDR3 sequence (DNA): TGTGCCTGGAGTCTTAGCGGGGCAAGCACAGATACGCAGTATTTT. Residues: CAWSLSGASTDTQYF.

V usage is TRBV6-1 and J usage is TRBJ2-3; D is perhaps TRBD1 (6 bases). The CDR3 is 15 amino acids. The V end lost 7 bases, the J end lost 4 bases, and 18 bases lay between the germline ends. Germline CDR1 is MNHNS and CDR2 is SASEGT. The CDR3 DNA reads as TGTGCCAGCACGAAAGGACAGTTTGGAGCAGATACGCAGTATTTT. The encoded protein is CASTKGQFGADTQYF.

The chain combines TRBV6-5 with TRBJ2-1; TRBD2 might be the D (5 bases). The CDR3 spans 12 residues. The V gene's germline CDR1 is MNHEY and CDR2 SVGAGI. The V end was cut by 2 bases, the J end by 9 bases, with 8 bases between. DNA for the CDR3: TGTGCCAGCAGTTACGGACTCGGTGAGCAGTTCTTC. Its translation is CASSYGLGEQFF.

V gene TRBV2 combines with J gene TRBJ1-1; 12 bases agree with TRBD1. The J segment lost 1 base and the V segment lost 7 bases, leaving 7 bases of the junction unmatched. CDR1 is SNHLY and CDR2 is FYNNEI in the germline V gene. The CDR3 length is 16 residues. CDR3 coding DNA: TGTGCCAGCACCACGGGACAGGGGGCTTCGAACACTGAAGCTTTCTTT. Amino acid sequence: CASTTGQGASNTEAFF.

V is TRBV7-2 and J is TRBJ1-5; no reliable D call. The CDR3 is 12 residues long. V lost 8 bases and J lost 3, with 8 bases in between. CDR1 is SGHTA and CDR2 is FQGNSA in the germline V gene. CDR3 sequence (DNA): TGTGCCAGCGACTCCCCCAATCAGCCCCAGCATTTT. This sequence encodes CASDSPNQPQHF. The entire variable domain, with the rest obtained from reference TRBV7-2 and TRBJ1-5, is as follows: GAGVSQSPSNKVTEKGKDVELRCDPISGHTALYWYRQSLGQGLEFLIYFQGNSAPDKSGLPSDRFSAERTGGSVSTLTIQRTQQEDSAVYLCASDSPNQPQHFGDGTRLSIL.

The J gene is TRBJ1-5, the V gene TRBV18; 9 bases match TRBD1. CDR3 length: 15 amino acids. The V gene's germline CDR1 is KGHSH and CDR2 LQKENI. Trimming took 2 bases from V and 8 from J; bases not matched to a gene: 7. Here the CDR3 reads CASSPDRGLSEPQHF. The CDR3 coding sequence is TGTGCCAGCTCACCAGACAGGGGGTTAAGTGAGCCCCAGCATTTT.

The chain joins TRBV6-1 to TRBJ1-1; D is perhaps TRBD1 (5 bases). Germline CDR1 reads MNHNS; CDR2 reads SASEGT. Trimming pared 5 bases from V and 1 base from J, leaving 8 bases between. This CDR3 is 13 amino acids long. The CDR3 protein is CASSRQTNTEAFF. CDR3 nucleotides: TGTGCCAGCAGTAGACAGACGAACACTGAAGCTTTCTTT.

CDR3 in DNA: TGTGCCAGCAGCTTAGGGGACCACAGGGGGCCCCACGAGCAGTACTTC. It yields the protein CASSLGDHRGPHEQYF. V is TRBV7-9 and J is TRBJ2-7; 9 bases align to TRBD1. This CDR3 is 16 amino acids long. CDR1 is SEHNR and CDR2 is FQNEAQ in the germline V gene (reference sequence). V lost 1 base, J lost 5 bases, and 9 bases stayed unmatched.

The V call is TRBV13, the J call TRBJ2-3; TRBD2 matches 8 bases. Losses at the gene ends were 10 bases for V and 5 bases for J; bases not matched to a gene: 5. This CDR3 contains 12 residues. The germline CDR1 and CDR2 sequences are PRHDT and FYEKMQ (reference sequence). The CDR3 here is CATTSGLDTQYF. Here the CDR3 DNA reads TGTGCCACTACTAGCGGCCTAGATACGCAGTATTTT.

The chain carries TRBV27 and TRBJ1-5; no reliable D call. Germline lookup yields CDR1 MNHEY and CDR2 SMNVEV (reference sequence). The CDR3 length is 17 residues. Trimming took off 4 bases at V and 0 bases at J, with 16 bases between the two ends. This chain's CDR3 is CASSYASGKTSNQPQHF. The CDR3, as DNA: TGTGCCAGCAGTTACGCGTCGGGGAAAACTAGCAATCAGCCCCAGCATTTT.